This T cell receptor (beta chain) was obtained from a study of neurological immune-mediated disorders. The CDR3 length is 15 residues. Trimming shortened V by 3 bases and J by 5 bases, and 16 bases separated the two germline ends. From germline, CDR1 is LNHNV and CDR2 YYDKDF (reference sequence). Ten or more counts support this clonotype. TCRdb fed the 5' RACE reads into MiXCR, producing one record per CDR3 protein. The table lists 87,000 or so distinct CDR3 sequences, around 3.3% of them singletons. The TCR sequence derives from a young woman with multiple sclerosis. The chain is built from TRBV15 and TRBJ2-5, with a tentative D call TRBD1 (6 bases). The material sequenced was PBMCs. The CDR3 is CATSSAGTLRETQYF. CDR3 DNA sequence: TGTGCCACCAGCAGCGCCGGGACACTTAGGGAGACCCAGTACTTC.